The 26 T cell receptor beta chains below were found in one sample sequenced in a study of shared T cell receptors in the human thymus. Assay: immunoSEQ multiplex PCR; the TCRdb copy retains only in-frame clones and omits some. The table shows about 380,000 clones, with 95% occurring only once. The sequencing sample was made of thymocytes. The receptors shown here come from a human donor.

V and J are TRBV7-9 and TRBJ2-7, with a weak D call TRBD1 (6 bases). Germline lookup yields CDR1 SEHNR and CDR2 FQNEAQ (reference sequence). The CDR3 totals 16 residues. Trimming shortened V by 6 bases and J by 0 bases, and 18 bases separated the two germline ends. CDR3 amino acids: CASSPTGNGFSYEQYF. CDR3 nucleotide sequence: TGTGCCAGCAGTCCCACAGGGAACGGGTTCTCCTACGAGCAGTACTTC.

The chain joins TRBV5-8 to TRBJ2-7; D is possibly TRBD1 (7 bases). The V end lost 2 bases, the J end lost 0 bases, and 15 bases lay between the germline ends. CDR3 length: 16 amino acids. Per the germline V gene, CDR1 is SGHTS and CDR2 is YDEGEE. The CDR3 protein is CASSFQEGQSSYEQYF. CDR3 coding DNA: TGTGCCAGCAGCTTTCAGGAGGGACAGAGCTCCTACGAGCAGTACTTC.

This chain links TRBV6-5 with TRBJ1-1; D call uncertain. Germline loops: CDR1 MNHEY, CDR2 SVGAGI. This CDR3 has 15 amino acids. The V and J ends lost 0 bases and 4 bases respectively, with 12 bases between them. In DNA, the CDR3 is TGTGCCAGCAGTTACTCCCGGGAAGGAGGCACTGAAGCTTTCTTT. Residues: CASSYSREGGTEAFF.

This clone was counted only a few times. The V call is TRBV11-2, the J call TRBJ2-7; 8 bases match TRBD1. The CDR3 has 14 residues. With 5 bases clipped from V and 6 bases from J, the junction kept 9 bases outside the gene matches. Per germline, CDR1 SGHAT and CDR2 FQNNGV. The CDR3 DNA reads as TGTGCCAGCAGCCAGCGGACAGGGATGAGCGAGCAGTACTTC. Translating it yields CASSQRTGMSEQYF. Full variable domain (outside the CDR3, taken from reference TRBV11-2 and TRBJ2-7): EAGVAQSPRYKIIEKRQSVAFWCNPISGHATLYWYQQILGQGPKLLIQFQNNGVVDDSQLPKDRFSAERLKGVDSTLKIQPAKLEDSAVYLCASSQRTGMSEQYFGPGTRLTVT.

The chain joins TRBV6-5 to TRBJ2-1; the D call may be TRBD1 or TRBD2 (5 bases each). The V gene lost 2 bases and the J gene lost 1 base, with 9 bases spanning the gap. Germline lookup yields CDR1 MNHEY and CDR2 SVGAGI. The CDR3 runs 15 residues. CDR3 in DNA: TGTGCCAGCAGTTACGGGGGTCTATCCTACAATGAGCAGTTCTTC. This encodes CASSYGGLSYNEQFF.

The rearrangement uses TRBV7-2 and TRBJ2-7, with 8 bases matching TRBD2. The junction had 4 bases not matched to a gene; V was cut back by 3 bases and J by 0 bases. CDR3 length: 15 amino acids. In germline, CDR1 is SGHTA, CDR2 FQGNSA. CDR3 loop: CASSFSAGGSYEQYF. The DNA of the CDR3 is TGTGCCAGCAGCTTTAGCGCGGGAGGCTCCTACGAGCAGTACTTC. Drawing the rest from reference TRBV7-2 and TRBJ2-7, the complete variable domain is GAGVSQSPSNKVTEKGKDVELRCDPISGHTALYWYRQSLGQGLEFLIYFQGNSAPDKSGLPSDRFSAERTGGSVSTLTIQRTQQEDSAVYLCASSFSAGGSYEQYFGPGTRLTVT.

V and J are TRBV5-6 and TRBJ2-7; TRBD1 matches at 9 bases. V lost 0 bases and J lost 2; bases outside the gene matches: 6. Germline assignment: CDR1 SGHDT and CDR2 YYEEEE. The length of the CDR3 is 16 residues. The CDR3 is CASSLGEGQGPYEQYF. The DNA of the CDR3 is TGTGCCAGCAGCTTGGGGGAAGGACAGGGGCCCTACGAGCAGTACTTC.

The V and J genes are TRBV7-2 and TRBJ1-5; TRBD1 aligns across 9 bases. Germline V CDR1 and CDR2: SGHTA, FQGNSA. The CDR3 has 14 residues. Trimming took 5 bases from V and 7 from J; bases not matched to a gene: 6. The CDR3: CASSLGQGKQPQHF. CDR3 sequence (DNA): TGTGCCAGCAGCCTGGGACAGGGAAAACAGCCCCAGCATTTT.

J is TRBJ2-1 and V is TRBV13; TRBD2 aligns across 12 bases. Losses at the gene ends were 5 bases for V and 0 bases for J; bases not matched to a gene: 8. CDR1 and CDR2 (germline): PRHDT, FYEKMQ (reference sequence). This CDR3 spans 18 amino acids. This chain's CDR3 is CASSPGLAGRNSYNEQFF. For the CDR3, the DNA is TGTGCCAGCAGCCCGGGACTAGCGGGCAGGAACTCCTACAATGAGCAGTTCTTC.

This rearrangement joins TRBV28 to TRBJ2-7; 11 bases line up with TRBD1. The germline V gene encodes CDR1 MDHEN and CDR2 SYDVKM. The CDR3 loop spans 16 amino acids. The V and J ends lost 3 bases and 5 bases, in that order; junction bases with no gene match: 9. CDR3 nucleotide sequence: TGTGCCAGCAGTTTCAAACCCAGGACAGGGGGCAACGAGCAGTACTTC. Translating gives CASSFKPRTGGNEQYF.

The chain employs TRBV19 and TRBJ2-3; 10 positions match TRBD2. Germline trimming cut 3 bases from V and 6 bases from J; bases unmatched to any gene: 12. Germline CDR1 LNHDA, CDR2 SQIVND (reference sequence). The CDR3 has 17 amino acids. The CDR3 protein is CASSMTSGRRAADTQYF. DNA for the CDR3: TGTGCCAGTAGTATGACTAGCGGGCGCCGAGCGGCTGATACGCAGTATTTT.

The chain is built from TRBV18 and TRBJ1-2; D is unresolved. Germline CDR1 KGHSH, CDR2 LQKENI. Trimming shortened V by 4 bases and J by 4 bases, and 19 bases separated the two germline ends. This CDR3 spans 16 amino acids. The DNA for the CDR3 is TGTGCCAGCTCACTTCAGCCCCCACAGAACTTCTATGGCTACACCTTC. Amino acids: CASSLQPPQNFYGYTF.

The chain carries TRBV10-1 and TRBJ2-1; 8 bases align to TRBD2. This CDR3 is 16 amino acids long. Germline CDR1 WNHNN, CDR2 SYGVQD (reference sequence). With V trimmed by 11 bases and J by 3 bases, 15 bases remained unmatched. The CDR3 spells CAPGRIVAGRYNEQFF. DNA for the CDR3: TGCGCCCCCGGTCGGATAGTAGCGGGACGCTACAATGAGCAGTTCTTC.

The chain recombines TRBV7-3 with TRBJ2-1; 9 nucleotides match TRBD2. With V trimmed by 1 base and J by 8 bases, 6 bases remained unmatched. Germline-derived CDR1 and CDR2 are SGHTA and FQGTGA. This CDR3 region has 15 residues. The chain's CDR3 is CASSLNAGGPDEQFF. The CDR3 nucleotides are TGTGCCAGCAGCTTAAACGCGGGAGGGCCGGATGAGCAGTTCTTC.

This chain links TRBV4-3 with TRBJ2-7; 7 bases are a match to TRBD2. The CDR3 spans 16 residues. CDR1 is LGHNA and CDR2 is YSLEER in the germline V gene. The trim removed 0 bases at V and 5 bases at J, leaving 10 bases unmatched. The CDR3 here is CASSQDPWRESNEQYF. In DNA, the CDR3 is TGCGCCAGCAGCCAAGATCCTTGGCGGGAGTCGAACGAGCAGTACTTC.

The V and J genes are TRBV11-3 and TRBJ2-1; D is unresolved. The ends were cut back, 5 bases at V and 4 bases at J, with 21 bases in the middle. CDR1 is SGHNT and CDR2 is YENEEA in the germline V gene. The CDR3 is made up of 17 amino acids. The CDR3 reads CASSPRSLGLEYNEQFF. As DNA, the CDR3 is TGTGCCAGCAGCCCCCGGTCCCTCGGGCTCGAGTACAATGAGCAGTTCTTC.

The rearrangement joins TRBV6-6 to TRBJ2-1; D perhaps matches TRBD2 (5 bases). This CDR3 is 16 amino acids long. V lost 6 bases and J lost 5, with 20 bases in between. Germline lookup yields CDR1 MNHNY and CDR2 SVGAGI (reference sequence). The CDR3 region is CASSPSFEPGNNEQFF. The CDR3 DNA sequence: TGTGCCAGCAGCCCCTCCTTTGAGCCCGGGAACAATGAGCAGTTCTTC.

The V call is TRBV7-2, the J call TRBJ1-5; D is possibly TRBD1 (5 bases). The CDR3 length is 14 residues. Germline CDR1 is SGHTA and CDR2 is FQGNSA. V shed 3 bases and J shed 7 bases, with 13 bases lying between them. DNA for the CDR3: TGTGCCAGCAGCTTGTGCGAGGGGATACAGCCCCAGCATTTT. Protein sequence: CASSLCEGIQPQHF.

The CDR3 DNA is TGTGCCAGCAGTTCCCAGAGATTAGCGGAGCGCACAGATACGCAGTATTTT. It translates to CASSSQRLAERTDTQYF. The chain couples TRBV27 to TRBJ2-3; D is possibly TRBD2 (6 bases). Trimming took 4 bases from V and 1 from J, leaving 18 bases between them. Germline assignment: CDR1 MNHEY and CDR2 SMNVEV (reference sequence). The CDR3 consists of 17 residues.

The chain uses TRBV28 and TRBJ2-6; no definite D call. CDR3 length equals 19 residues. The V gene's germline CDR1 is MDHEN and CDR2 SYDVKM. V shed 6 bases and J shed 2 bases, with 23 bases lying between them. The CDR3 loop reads CASRPLAVDEVAGANVLTF. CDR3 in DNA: TGTGCCAGCAGGCCCCTCGCCGTAGACGAAGTCGCTGGGGCCAACGTCCTGACTTTC.

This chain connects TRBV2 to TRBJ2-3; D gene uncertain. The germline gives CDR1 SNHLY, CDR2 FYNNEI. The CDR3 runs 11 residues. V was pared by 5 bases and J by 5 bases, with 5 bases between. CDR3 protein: CASSLRDTQYF. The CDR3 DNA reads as TGTGCCAGCAGTTTACGAGATACGCAGTATTTT.

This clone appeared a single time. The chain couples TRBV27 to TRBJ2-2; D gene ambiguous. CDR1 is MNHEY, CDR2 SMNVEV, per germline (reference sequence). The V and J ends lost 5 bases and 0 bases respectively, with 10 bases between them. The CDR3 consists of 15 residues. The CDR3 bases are TGTGCCAGCAGTCCATCCCTTTCGAACACCGGGGAGCTGTTTTTT. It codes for CASSPSLSNTGELFF.

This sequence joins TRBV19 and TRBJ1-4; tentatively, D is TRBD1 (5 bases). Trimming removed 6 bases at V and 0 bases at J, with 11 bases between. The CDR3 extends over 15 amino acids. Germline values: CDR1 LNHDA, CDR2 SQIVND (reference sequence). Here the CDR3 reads CASRRDLATNEKLFF. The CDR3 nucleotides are TGTGCCAGTAGGCGGGACCTCGCAACTAATGAAAAACTGTTTTTT.

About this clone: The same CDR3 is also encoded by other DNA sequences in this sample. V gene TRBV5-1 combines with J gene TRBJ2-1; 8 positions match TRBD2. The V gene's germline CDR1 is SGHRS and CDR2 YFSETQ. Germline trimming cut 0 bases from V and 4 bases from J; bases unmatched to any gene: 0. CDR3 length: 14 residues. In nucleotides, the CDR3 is TGCGCCAGCAGCTTGGGACTAGCGTACAATGAGCAGTTCTTC. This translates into CASSLGLAYNEQFF.

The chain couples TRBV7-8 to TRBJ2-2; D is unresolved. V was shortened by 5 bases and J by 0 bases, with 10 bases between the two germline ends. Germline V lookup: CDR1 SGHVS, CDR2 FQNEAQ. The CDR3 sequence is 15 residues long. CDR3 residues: CASSPRTANTGELFF. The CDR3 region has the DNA TGTGCCAGCAGCCCCAGGACGGCGAACACCGGGGAGCTGTTTTTT.

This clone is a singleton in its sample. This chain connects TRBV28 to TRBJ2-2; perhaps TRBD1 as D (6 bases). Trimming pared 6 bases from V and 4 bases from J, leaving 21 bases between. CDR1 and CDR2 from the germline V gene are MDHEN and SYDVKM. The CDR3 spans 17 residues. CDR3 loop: CASRSPPHRDRTGELFF. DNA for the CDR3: TGTGCCAGCAGGTCACCACCCCACAGGGATCGCACCGGGGAGCTGTTTTTT.